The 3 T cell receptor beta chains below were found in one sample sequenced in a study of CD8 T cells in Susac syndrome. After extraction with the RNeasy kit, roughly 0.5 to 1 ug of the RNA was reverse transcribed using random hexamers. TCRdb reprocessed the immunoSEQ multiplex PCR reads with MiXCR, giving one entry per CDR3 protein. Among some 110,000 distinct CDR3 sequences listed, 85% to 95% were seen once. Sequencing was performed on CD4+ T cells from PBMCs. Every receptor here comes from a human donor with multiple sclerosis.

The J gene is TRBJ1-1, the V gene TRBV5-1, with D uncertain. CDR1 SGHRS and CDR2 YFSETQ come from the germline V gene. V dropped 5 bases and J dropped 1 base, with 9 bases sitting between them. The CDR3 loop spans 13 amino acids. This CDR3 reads CASSWSGNTEAFF. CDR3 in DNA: TGCGCCAGCAGTTGGTCAGGGAACACTGAAGCTTTCTTT.

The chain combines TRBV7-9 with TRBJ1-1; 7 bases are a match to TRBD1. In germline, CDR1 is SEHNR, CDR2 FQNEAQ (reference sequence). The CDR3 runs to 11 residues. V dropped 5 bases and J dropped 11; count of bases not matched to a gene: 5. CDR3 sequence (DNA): TGTGCCAGCAGCCCAGTACAGGGGGCTTTCTTT. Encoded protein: CASSPVQGAFF. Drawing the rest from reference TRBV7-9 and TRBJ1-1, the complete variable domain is DTGVSQNPRHKITKRGQNVTFRCDPISEHNRLYWYRQTLGQGPEFLTYFQNEAQLEKSRLLSDRFSAERPKGSFSTLEIQRTEQGDSAMYLCASSPVQGAFFGQGTRLTVV.

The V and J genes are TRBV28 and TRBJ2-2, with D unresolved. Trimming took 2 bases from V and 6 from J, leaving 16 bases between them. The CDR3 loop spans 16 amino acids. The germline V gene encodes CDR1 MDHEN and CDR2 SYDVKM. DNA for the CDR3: TGTGCCAGCAGTTTACCCCCGTCGATAGGAGCCGGGGAGCTGTTTTTT. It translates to CASSLPPSIGAGELFF. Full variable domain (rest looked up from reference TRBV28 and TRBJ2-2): DVKVTQSSRYLVKRTGEKVFLECVQDMDHENMFWYRQDPGLGLRLIYFSYDVKMKEKGDIPEGYSVSREKKERFSLILESASTNQTSMYLCASSLPPSIGAGELFFGEGSRLTVL.